The rows below give T cell receptor beta chains drawn from one sample of a study of T cell responses to AZD1222 COVID-19 vaccine. Sequencing was performed with immunoSEQ multiplex PCR; in TCRdb, only in-frame clones are kept and a portion is missing. Of around 130,000 clones in the sample, 86% were seen once. This specimen was peripheral blood, taken 28 days after the second AZD1222 dose. The source of these receptors is an adult who received the AZD1222 COVID-19 vaccine. Each CDR3 is given with its conserved first and last residue. The D gene is left open where the match is weak. Clone size is given for some rows only: seen once, a few or many times, or a class if the clone is expanded.

V gene: TRBV7-2
D gene: TRBD1
clone size: .
J gene: TRBJ1-2
CDR3 DNA: TGTGCCAGCAGCTTGCCGGGACAGAACGGCTACACCTTC
CDR3 protein: CASSLPGQNGYTF

V gene: TRBV14
D gene: .
clone size: .
J gene: TRBJ2-3
CDR3 DNA: TGTGCCAGCAGACCACTTGCGAGCACAGATACGCAGTATTTT
CDR3 protein: CASRPLASTDTQYF

V gene: TRBV3-1/TRBV3-2
D gene: .
clone size: .
J gene: TRBJ1-2
CDR3 DNA: TGTGCCAGCAGCCAAGACGGCACAGGCTATGGCTACACCTTC
CDR3 protein: CASSQDGTGYGYTF

V gene: TRBV6-5
D gene: .
clone size: .
J gene: TRBJ1-2
CDR3 DNA: TGTGCCAGCAGTTTAGGGGGTGTGGTAAGCTATGGCTACACCTTC
CDR3 protein: CASSLGGVVSYGYTF

V gene: TRBV10-2
D gene: .
clone size: many
J gene: TRBJ1-6
CDR3 DNA: TGCGCCAGCAGTGAGTCGGGAAACAGGGAGGTACCCCTCCACTTT
CDR3 protein: CASSESGNREVPLHF

V gene: TRBV6-5
D gene: TRBD1
clone size: .
J gene: TRBJ1-5
CDR3 DNA: TGTGCCAGCAGTTCCTCAGGGGGCGGGCAGCCCCAGCATTTT
CDR3 protein: CASSSSGGGQPQHF

V gene: TRBV25-1
D gene: TRBD1
clone size: .
J gene: TRBJ2-3
CDR3 DNA: TGTGCCGTAGCGGGGACAGGGGGTTCAGATACGCAGTATTTT
CDR3 protein: CAVAGTGGSDTQYF

V gene: TRBV18
D gene: .
clone size: .
J gene: TRBJ2-7
CDR3 DNA: TGTGCCAGCTCACCTGAGGGTTACGAGCAGTACTTC
CDR3 protein: CASSPEGYEQYF

V gene: TRBV19
D gene: .
clone size: .
J gene: TRBJ1-3
CDR3 DNA: TGTGCCAGTATTCAACAGGGATTAGGAAACACCATATATTTT
CDR3 protein: CASIQQGLGNTIYF

V gene: TRBV19
D gene: .
clone size: .
J gene: TRBJ1-4
CDR3 DNA: TGTGCCAGTAGTGCTATACAGGGCCAGAGTGAAAAACTGTTTTTT
CDR3 protein: CASSAIQGQSEKLFF

V gene: TRBV6-5
D gene: .
clone size: once
J gene: TRBJ1-5
CDR3 DNA: TGTGCCAGCTACAGAGGCGGACCTCATAATCAGCCCCAGCATTTT
CDR3 protein: CASYRGGPHNQPQHF

V gene: TRBV7-9
D gene: TRBD1
clone size: once
J gene: TRBJ1-2
CDR3 DNA: TGTGCCAGCAGCCCACAGGGTGGACAGGGAGGGTATGGCTACACCTTC
CDR3 protein: CASSPQGGQGGYGYTF

V gene: TRBV11-3
D gene: TRBD1
clone size: .
J gene: TRBJ2-7
CDR3 DNA: TGTGCCAGCAGCCCGGACAGGGGCATCTACGAGCAGTACTTC
CDR3 protein: CASSPDRGIYEQYF

V gene: TRBV9
D gene: TRBD1
clone size: .
J gene: TRBJ1-2
CDR3 DNA: TGTGCCAGCAGCTCACCGGGACAGGGGTTTAACTATGGCTACACCTTC
CDR3 protein: CASSSPGQGFNYGYTF

V gene: TRBV7-9
D gene: .
clone size: .
J gene: TRBJ2-7
CDR3 DNA: TGTGCCAGCAGCTTAGTACAGGCGGACTACGAGCAGTACTTC
CDR3 protein: CASSLVQADYEQYF

V gene: TRBV5-1
D gene: TRBD1
clone size: .
J gene: TRBJ1-1
CDR3 DNA: TGCGCCAGCAGCTTGGGGACAGGCAACACTGAAGCTTTCTTT
CDR3 protein: CASSLGTGNTEAFF

V gene: TRBV7-2
D gene: .
clone size: .
J gene: TRBJ1-6
CDR3 DNA: TGTGCCAGCAGCTTAGGACAGACCGGTGCCTATTCACCCCTCCACTTT
CDR3 protein: CASSLGQTGAYSPLHF

V gene: TRBV13
D gene: .
clone size: .
J gene: TRBJ1-4
CDR3 DNA: TGTGCCAGCAGCTTTTTGGCAGGGGAGACTAATGAAAAACTGTTTTTT
CDR3 protein: CASSFLAGETNEKLFF

V gene: TRBV9
D gene: TRBD1
clone size: .
J gene: TRBJ2-7
CDR3 DNA: TGTGCCAGCAGCGTAGCACAGGGGCCCGCCGAGCAGTACTTC
CDR3 protein: CASSVAQGPAEQYF

V gene: TRBV15
D gene: TRBD2
clone size: .
J gene: TRBJ2-5
CDR3 DNA: TGTGCCACCAGCAGAGATGGTAGCGGGGGGCGCGAGACCCAGTACTTC
CDR3 protein: CATSRDGSGGRETQYF

V gene: TRBV27
D gene: TRBD1
clone size: .
J gene: TRBJ2-1
CDR3 DNA: TGTGCCAGCAGTCGCACCGGGACAGGGGGAGGACATGAGCAGTTCTTC
CDR3 protein: CASSRTGTGGGHEQFF

V gene: TRBV5-5
D gene: .
clone size: .
J gene: TRBJ1-3
CDR3 DNA: TGTGCCAGCAGCATCCGGGACCAAGGAAACACCATATATTTT
CDR3 protein: CASSIRDQGNTIYF

V gene: TRBV7-9
D gene: .
clone size: .
J gene: TRBJ2-5
CDR3 DNA: TGTGCCAGCAGCTTAGGCGTGGAATCGGAGACCCAGTACTTC
CDR3 protein: CASSLGVESETQYF

V gene: TRBV11-1
D gene: .
clone size: .
J gene: TRBJ1-6
CDR3 DNA: TGTGCCAGCAGCTTATCGTGGGGGTCACCCCTCCACTTT
CDR3 protein: CASSLSWGSPLHF

V gene: TRBV6-5
D gene: .
clone size: .
J gene: TRBJ1-2
CDR3 DNA: TGTGCCAGCAGTTCTGGAGGGTTCTATGGCTACACCTTC
CDR3 protein: CASSSGGFYGYTF

V gene: TRBV19
D gene: .
clone size: .
J gene: TRBJ1-1
CDR3 DNA: TGTGCCAGTAGTATAAGGCAGGGGAACACTGAAGCTTTCTTT
CDR3 protein: CASSIRQGNTEAFF

V gene: TRBV2
D gene: .
clone size: .
J gene: TRBJ1-1
CDR3 DNA: TGTGCCAGCAGTGCAATTCGAGTACTGAACACTGAAGCTTTCTTT
CDR3 protein: CASSAIRVLNTEAFF

V gene: TRBV11-2
D gene: TRBD1
clone size: .
J gene: TRBJ1-4
CDR3 DNA: TGTGCCAGCAGCTTTAGAGGGGGCGGCGGTGCGGGAGAAAAACTGTTTTTT
CDR3 protein: CASSFRGGGGAGEKLFF

V gene: TRBV5-5
D gene: .
clone size: .
J gene: TRBJ2-3
CDR3 DNA: TGTGCCAGCAGCTCAGGACACCGCACAGATACGCAGTATTTT
CDR3 protein: CASSSGHRTDTQYF

V gene: TRBV11-2
D gene: TRBD2
clone size: .
J gene: TRBJ2-5
CDR3 DNA: TGTGCCAGCAGCTTCCCTAGCGGGGGGAGAGAGACCCAGTACTTC
CDR3 protein: CASSFPSGGRETQYF

V gene: TRBV24-1
D gene: .
clone size: .
J gene: TRBJ1-2
CDR3 DNA: TGTGCCACCAGTGACCCTTTGGTTGGCTACACCTTC
CDR3 protein: CATSDPLVGYTF

V gene: TRBV11-2
D gene: TRBD1
clone size: .
J gene: TRBJ1-4
CDR3 DNA: TGTGCCAGCAGCCTAGACAGGGAAGAAAAACTGTTTTTT
CDR3 protein: CASSLDREEKLFF

V gene: TRBV3-1/TRBV3-2
D gene: .
clone size: .
J gene: TRBJ2-7
CDR3 DNA: TGTGCCAGCAGCCAAGAGACTGCCAGGAGCTACGAGCAGTACTTC
CDR3 protein: CASSQETARSYEQYF

V gene: TRBV2
D gene: TRBD2
clone size: .
J gene: TRBJ2-7
CDR3 DNA: TGTGCCAGCACCCCGGGACTAGCAGCCTACGAGCAGTACTTC
CDR3 protein: CASTPGLAAYEQYF

V gene: TRBV9
D gene: .
clone size: .
J gene: TRBJ2-7
CDR3 DNA: TGTGCCAGCAGCTTAGCAACTAGTTCCGAGCAGTACTTC
CDR3 protein: CASSLATSSEQYF

V gene: TRBV6-5
D gene: .
clone size: .
J gene: TRBJ1-5
CDR3 DNA: TGTGCCAGCAGCGTGGGGGGGGAAGGCAATCAGCCCCAGCATTTT
CDR3 protein: CASSVGGEGNQPQHF

V gene: TRBV5-4
D gene: .
clone size: .
J gene: TRBJ2-1
CDR3 DNA: TGTGCCAGCGGCCGTGAATCCTACAATGAGCAGTTCTTC
CDR3 protein: CASGRESYNEQFF

V gene: TRBV11-3
D gene: .
clone size: .
J gene: TRBJ2-3
CDR3 DNA: TGTGCCAGCAGCCCCCTGAGGGCGACAGATACGCAGTATTTT
CDR3 protein: CASSPLRATDTQYF

V gene: TRBV5-4
D gene: .
clone size: .
J gene: TRBJ1-3
CDR3 DNA: TGTGCCAGCAGCTTGGGCCCCGCGGGGGGAAACACCATATATTTT
CDR3 protein: CASSLGPAGGNTIYF

V gene: TRBV6-5
D gene: .
clone size: .
J gene: TRBJ1-5
CDR3 DNA: TGTGCCAGCAGGTTAGGAAATCAGCCCCAGCATTTT
CDR3 protein: CASRLGNQPQHF

V gene: TRBV9
D gene: .
clone size: .
J gene: TRBJ2-3
CDR3 DNA: TGTGCCAGCAGCGTAGGGGGCTACAACACAGATACGCAGTATTTT
CDR3 protein: CASSVGGYNTDTQYF

V gene: TRBV6-6
D gene: TRBD1
clone size: .
J gene: TRBJ1-2
CDR3 DNA: TGTGCCATCCTGGGGACAGGGAACTATGGCTACACCTTC
CDR3 protein: CAILGTGNYGYTF

V gene: TRBV19
D gene: TRBD1
clone size: .
J gene: TRBJ2-6
CDR3 DNA: TGTGCCAGTAGTATGGTGTTGGGACAGGGTGGGCCTGGGGCCAACGTCCTGACTTTC
CDR3 protein: CASSMVLGQGGPGANVLTF